Each of the 5 T cell receptor beta chains below was sequenced from the same sample in a study of response to subunit inactivated influenza vaccine. Each CDR3 protein gets one entry after TCRdb re-called the RT-PCR reads with MiXCR. This table holds 650,000 to 800,000 distinct CDR3 sequences, approximately 17% found once. Material: PBMCs from blood, obtained 4 to 6 days after vaccination. These receptors were taken from a man over 45 who received an inactivated influenza vaccine.

The sample holds many counts of this clonotype. This chain uses TRBV28 with TRBJ1-5; 9 bases fit TRBD1. Unmatched junction bases numbered 7, after V lost 6 bases and J lost 4 bases. The CDR3 spans 15 residues. Germline V lookup: CDR1 MDHEN, CDR2 SYDVKM. In nucleotides, the CDR3 is TGTGCCAGCAGCCGACCGGGACAGGGAAATCAGCCCCAGCATTTT. Translated: CASSRPGQGNQPQHF.

The chain's CDR3 is CASSLLSWGPYTGELFF. The CDR3 DNA reads TGTGCCAGCAGCTTACTGAGCTGGGGGCCTTACACCGGGGAGCTGTTTTTT. The V call is TRBV7-2, the J call TRBJ2-2; D perhaps matches TRBD1 (6 bases). The germline V gene encodes CDR1 SGHTA and CDR2 FQGNSA. The CDR3 covers 17 residues. Trimming cost V 2 bases and J 3 bases, with 16 bases left between them.

The chain employs TRBV7-8 and TRBJ2-7; no firm D call. CDR1 is SGHVS, CDR2 FQNEAQ, per germline. V was clipped by 4 bases and J by 1 base, with 14 bases between them. The CDR3 has 15 amino acids. The CDR3 DNA sequence: TGTGCCAGCAGCTCCACGTGGTTCTCATCCTACGAGCAGTACTTC. It yields the protein CASSSTWFSSYEQYF.

This clonotype showed up just a few times. The rearrangement links TRBV11-2 to TRBJ2-1, with D perhaps TRBD1 (7 bases). This CDR3 contains 15 residues. Trimming removed 6 bases at V and 7 bases at J, with 19 bases between. Germline V gene data show CDR1 as SGHAT and CDR2 as FQNNGV. The CDR3 DNA reads as TGTGCCAGCAGGTCAGGGGGGCCAGGTAGAAATGAGCAGTTCTTC. Translation gives CASRSGGPGRNEQFF.

Ten or more counts support this clonotype. The rearrangement joins TRBV29-1 to TRBJ2-1; a weak D match, TRBD2 (5 bases). CDR1 and CDR2 (germline): SQVTM, ANQGSEA. CDR3 length equals 15 residues. The V end lost 2 bases, the J end lost 1 base, and 12 bases lay between the germline ends. This CDR3 reads CSVESWERSYNEQFF. The DNA for the CDR3 is TGCAGCGTTGAATCGTGGGAGAGGTCCTACAATGAGCAGTTCTTC.